Listed below are T cell receptor beta chains from one sample, sequenced in a study of blood T cell repertoires in COVID-19. The method was immunoSEQ multiplex PCR; TCRdb's version includes in-frame clones alone and lacks a portion of them. The data contain 90,000 to 100,000 clones, just under 90% of them seen just once; the ten biggest clones take up 15%. Material for sequencing was peripheral blood. Receptor source: a human donor in a cohort sampled during active COVID-19. Both conserved end residues are part of each CDR3. A D gene is named only where the DNA matches it firmly. Clone size is given for some rows only: seen once, a few or many times, or a class if the clone is expanded.

size,length,J,D,V,CDR3,DNA
.,11,TRBJ1-1,.,TRBV29-1,CSVGQNTEAFF,TGCAGCGTTGGACAGAACACTGAAGCTTTCTTT
once,14,TRBJ1-4,.,TRBV28,CASSYTGREQKLFF,TGTGCCAGCAGTTACACAGGGAGGGAACAAAAACTGTTTTTT
.,15,TRBJ2-3,TRBD2,TRBV28,CASSLVAGGPNTQYF,TGTGCCAGCAGTTTAGTAGCGGGAGGGCCAAATACGCAGTATTTT
.,19,TRBJ1-5,TRBD1,TRBV5-6,CASSLHRTGGVKGDQPQHF,TGTGCCAGCAGCCTCCATAGGACAGGGGGCGTAAAAGGGGATCAGCCCCAGCATTTT
.,21,TRBJ2-6,TRBD1,TRBV27,CASSLSLWATGGGSGANVLTF,TGTGCCAGCAGTTTATCACTTTGGGCAACAGGGGGCGGGTCTGGGGCCAACGTCCTGACTTTC
.,11,TRBJ2-1,.,TRBV20-1,CSARYGGEQFF,TGCAGTGCTAGGTATGGCGGTGAGCAGTTCTTC
.,15,TRBJ1-1,TRBD1,TRBV5-5,CASSLPGQMNTEAFF,TGTGCCAGCAGCTTACCGGGACAGATGAACACTGAAGCTTTCTTT
.,17,TRBJ2-2,TRBD2,TRBV19,CASSLSSGGAVTGELFF,TGTGCCAGTAGCCTGTCTAGCGGGGGGGCCGTGACCGGGGAGCTGTTTTTT
.,15,TRBJ2-7,TRBD1,TRBV3-1/TRBV3-2,CASSQVPGGSYEQYF,TGTGCCAGCAGCCAAGTACCAGGGGGCTCCTACGAGCAGTACTTC
few,13,TRBJ2-3,.,TRBV28,CATLLASTDTQYF,TGTGCCACTCTACTAGCCAGCACAGATACGCAGTATTTT
.,15,TRBJ2-3,TRBD2,TRBV2,CASSESGGSTDTQYF,TGTGCCAGCAGTGAATCGGGGGGGAGCACAGATACGCAGTATTTT
.,14,TRBJ1-2,TRBD1,TRBV19,CASRQGSTNYGYTF,TGTGCCAGTAGACAGGGGTCCACTAACTATGGCTACACCTTC
.,14,TRBJ2-2,.,TRBV20-1,CSASRGGGTGELFF,TGCAGCGCTAGTAGAGGGGGGGGAACCGGGGAGCTGTTTTTT
.,14,TRBJ2-5,.,TRBV24-1,CATSDSGGQETQYF,TGTGCCACCAGTGATTCCGGAGGGCAAGAGACCCAGTACTTC
.,16,TRBJ1-5,.,TRBV7-9,CASSLGGGNSNQPQHF,TGTGCCAGCAGCTTAGGGGGGGGCAATAGCAATCAGCCCCAGCATTTT
.,14,TRBJ1-2,.,TRBV6-6,CASRGLPSRDGYTF,TGTGCCAGCAGAGGGCTTCCATCGAGGGATGGCTACACCTTC
.,16,TRBJ2-1,.,TRBV28,CASSLSISGSYNEQFF,TGTGCCAGCAGTTTATCGATATCAGGCTCCTACAATGAGCAGTTCTTC
few,15,TRBJ2-2,.,TRBV6-2/TRBV6-3,CASSYPLTNTGELFF,TGTGCCAGCAGTTACCCACTAACGAACACCGGGGAGCTGTTTTTT